These 30 T cell receptor beta chains were sequenced from one sample in a study of tumor and adjacent non-tumor tissue in lung cancer. The library came from three nested PCR rounds adapted from ARM-PCR protocols. TCRdb ran MiXCR on the multiplex PCR reads and lists one entry per CDR3 protein. The sample contains 60,000 or so distinct CDR3 sequences, more than 55% of which appear only once. The template was RNA from unsorted bulk tissue. This non-tumor lung sample came from over 3 cm beyond the tumor edge. The sequenced sample was distant non-tumor lung tissue. These receptors were obtained from a man between 65 and 85 years old with non-small cell lung cancer.

Relative to its sample, this clonotype is medium-sized. The chain joins TRBV11-2 to TRBJ2-3; TRBD2 agrees at 7 bases. The CDR3 spans 17 residues. After removal of 5 bases from V and 1 base from J, the junction contained 12 bases not matched to a gene. Germline V gene data show CDR1 as SGHAT and CDR2 as FQNNGV. This chain's CDR3 is CASSQPSPGGGTDTQYF. In DNA, the CDR3 is TGTGCCAGCAGCCAACCCTCACCTGGGGGGGGCACAGATACGCAGTATTTT.

The genes are TRBV24-1 and TRBJ2-7; no clear D gene. Between the trimmed V and J ends, which lost 9 bases and 2 bases, there was a span of 10 bases. This CDR3 has 12 residues. Germline V CDR1 and CDR2: KGHDR, SFDVKD. CDR3: CATETATYEQYF. CDR3 DNA: TGTGCCACCGAAACAGCAACCTACGAGCAGTACTTC.

The table lists this clonotype with many counts. The V gene is TRBV10-3, the J gene TRBJ1-2; no firm D call. CDR1 ENHRY and CDR2 SYGVKD come from the germline V gene. V was pared by 6 bases and J by 3 bases, with 14 bases between. The CDR3 contains 14 residues. The CDR3 DNA follows: TGTGCCATCAGGCCCGCGGGCGGCTACTATGGCTACACCTTC. Translated: CAIRPAGGYYGYTF.

On this clonotype itself: A much larger clone differs from this one at a single base, so this may be a read error. The chain links TRBV7-8 to TRBJ2-7, with D hard to call. The CDR3 has 14 amino acids. Germline loops: CDR1 SGHVS, CDR2 FQNEAQ. CDR3 in amino acids: CASSLVGHSYEKYF. The DNA for the CDR3 is TGTGCCAGCAGCTTAGTTGGCCACAGCTACGAGAAGTACTTC.

On this clonotype: At one end the junction does not follow the germline gene, possibly because of a read error. V usage is TRBV11-3 and J usage is TRBJ2-4; D unresolved. The CDR3 runs 16 residues. From germline, CDR1 is SGHNT and CDR2 YENEEA. CDR3 in DNA: TGTGCCGGCAGCTTGAACAGAGGTAATTCCAAAAACATTCAGCACTTC. Protein: CAGSLNRGNSKNIQHF.

Turning to this clonotype: A read error may produce the germline difference seen at one junction end. V gene TRBV5-1 combines with J gene TRBJ1-6, with D unresolved. The CDR3 consists of 16 residues. CDR1 is SGHRS, CDR2 YFSETQ, per germline. The CDR3 nucleotides read TGCGCCAGCAACTTTAAAGGCCGGGAGTATAATTCATCCCTCCACTTT. This codes for CASNFKGREYNSSLHF.

Of note for this clonotype: Lacking the conserved final phenylalanine or tryptophan, this CDR3 likely reflects a read error. The rearrangement joins TRBV11-2 to TRBJ2-2, with TRBD1 as a possible D gene (5 bases). The germline V gene has CDR1 SGHAT and CDR2 FQNNGV. The CDR3 is made up of 16 amino acids. The CDR3 nucleotides are TGTGTCAGCAGCCCTCCTCTGACAAGGGGCACCGGGGAGCTGTTTTTA. Translated, it gives CVSSPPLTRGTGELFL.

This clonotype has ten or more counts. The gene calls are TRBV24-1 and TRBJ2-3; possibly TRBD1 for D (5 bases). Per the germline V gene, CDR1 is KGHDR and CDR2 is SFDVKD. CDR3 size: 15 residues. V was pared by 6 bases and J by 5 bases, with 17 bases between. This CDR3 reads CATSISGRSIDTQYF. The CDR3 nucleotides are TGTGCCACCAGTATATCAGGGCGTTCGATAGATACGCAGTATTTT.

A remark on this clonotype: Without the conserved terminal phenylalanine or tryptophan, this CDR3 likely stems from a read error. This chain joins TRBV11-2 and TRBJ2-3, with 7 bases identical to TRBD2. CDR3 length: 17 amino acids. Looked up from germline, CDR1 is SGHAT and CDR2 is FQNNGV. In DNA form, the CDR3 reads TGTGCCAACAGCTTAGAAATGGGGAGGGATAGAACAGATACGCAGTATCTT. Translation: CANSLEMGRDRTDTQYL.

In regard to this clonotype: At one of its ends the junction is not consistent with the germline gene, which may arise from a read error. The CDR3 here is CSIEGTAYEQYF. CDR3 bases: TGCAGCATTGAAGGAACAGCTTACGAGCAATACTTC. The V call is TRBV29-1, the J call TRBJ2-7, with D hard to call. This CDR3 region has 12 residues. CDR1 SQVTM and CDR2 ANQGSEA come from the germline V gene.

In this sample, this clonotype turned up a few times. It may be a read error: a sequence one base away is much more abundant. The chain links TRBV6-5 to TRBJ1-5; 7 bases align to TRBD1. The CDR3 loop spans 15 amino acids. Germline lookup yields CDR1 MNHEY and CDR2 SVGAGI. V lost 6 bases to trimming and J lost 2 bases; unmatched junction nucleotides: 7. The CDR3 is CASRGTGDRNQPQHF. Written as DNA, the CDR3 is TGTGCCAGCAGGGGTACAGGGGACCGCAATCAGCCCCAGCATTTT.

This clonotype has a count of ten or more. V usage is TRBV6-9 and J usage is TRBJ2-7, with D possibly matching TRBD2 (5 bases). Between the trimmed V and J ends, which lost 2 bases and 3 bases, there was a span of 17 bases. Germline V gene lookup returns CDR1 MNHGY and CDR2 SVAAGI. This CDR3 has 16 amino acids. CDR3 in amino acids: CASSYIARVRRYEQYF. The CDR3 DNA is TGTGCCAGCAGTTATATCGCGCGGGTTCGGCGCTACGAGCAGTACTTC.

This clonotype was seen ten or more times. This chain connects TRBV5-6 to TRBJ2-7; 10 bases align to TRBD1. CDR1 is SGHDT and CDR2 is YYEEEE in the germline V gene. The CDR3 covers 16 residues. The V gene end was trimmed by 1 base and the J gene end by 2 bases; junction bases not matched to a gene: 6. CDR3: CASSLPGTGDAYEQYF. The CDR3 DNA reads TGTGCCAGCAGCTTGCCCGGGACAGGGGATGCCTACGAGCAGTACTTC. Looking up the rest from reference TRBV5-6 and TRBJ2-7 gives the full variable domain: DAGVTQSPTHLIKTRGQQVTLRCSPKSGHDTVSWYQQALGQGPQFIFQYYEEEERQRGNFPDRFSGHQFPNYSSELNVNALLLGDSALYLCASSLPGTGDAYEQYFGPGTRLTVT.

This clonotype was seen more than once but under ten times. The genes are TRBV6-4 and TRBJ2-1; 9 nucleotides agree with TRBD1. This CDR3 region has 15 residues. Looked up from germline, CDR1 is MRHNA and CDR2 is SNTAGT. V shed 6 bases and J 6 bases; nucleotides not matched to a gene: 9. The CDR3 here is CASSPGQGIGNEQFF. CDR3 nucleotide sequence: TGTGCCAGCAGCCCGGGACAGGGTATTGGCAATGAGCAGTTCTTC.

V is TRBV11-2 and J is TRBJ1-3, with D possibly TRBD1 on 5 matching bases. Germline assignment: CDR1 SGHAT and CDR2 FQNNGV. CDR3 length equals 17 residues. Trimming removed 2 bases from V and 0 bases from J, with 14 bases in between. CDR3 sequence (DNA): TGTGCCAGCAGCTTATATACTGAGGGGATCTCTGGAAACACCATATATTTT. Encoded protein: CASSLYTEGISGNTIYF.

In DNA, the CDR3 is TGTGCCAGCAGCTCCCGGGGGAGTAGCTGGGGGGCCAACGTCCTGACTTTC. Translating gives CASSSRGSSWGANVLTF. The V and J genes are TRBV11-2 and TRBJ2-6; weak D call: TRBD2 (6 bases). Germline V CDR1 and CDR2: SGHAT, FQNNGV. V was clipped by 4 bases and J by 4 bases, with 17 bases between them. CDR3 length: 17 residues.

In this sample, this clonotype turned up many times. The chain couples TRBV5-5 to TRBJ2-1; D is undetermined. V lost 2 bases and J 6 bases, leaving 6 bases between the germline ends. CDR3 length equals 12 residues. CDR1 SGHKS and CDR2 YYEKEE come from the germline V gene (reference sequence). This CDR3 reads CASSLRINEQFF. CDR3 sequence (DNA): TGTGCCAGCAGCTTAAGGATCAATGAGCAGTTCTTC.

This clonotype was detected many times. This chain links TRBV5-4 with TRBJ2-7, with TRBD2 identical over 14 bases. The CDR3 sequence is 15 residues long. CDR1 is SGHNT and CDR2 is YYREEE in the germline V gene (reference sequence). The junction had 3 bases not matched to a gene; V was cut back by 0 bases and J by 7 bases. This chain's CDR3 is CASSLGLAGGLEQYF. The DNA of the CDR3 is TGTGCCAGCAGCTTGGGACTAGCGGGAGGGCTGGAGCAGTACTTC.

Regarding this clonotype: The junction and the germline gene differ at one end; a read error may be behind it. V gene TRBV20-1 combines with J gene TRBJ1-2; TRBD1 is a possible D gene (6 bases). CDR3 length: 11 residues. Germline V gene sequence: CDR1 DFQATT, CDR2 SNEGSKA (reference sequence). CDR3 protein: CSAGGAYGCTF. CDR3 coding DNA: TGCAGTGCTGGGGGGGCATATGGCTGCACCTTC.

As concerns this clonotype: Given the absence of the conserved phenylalanine or tryptophan at the CDR3 end, a read error is likely. The chain recombines TRBV29-1 with TRBJ2-3; D unclear. The CDR3 is 14 amino acids. V was shortened by 5 bases and J by 2 bases, with 14 bases between the two germline ends. In germline, CDR1 is SQVTM, CDR2 ANQGSEA. The chain's CDR3 is CSVLARGYTDTQYS. CDR3 coding DNA: TGCAGCGTTTTGGCCAGAGGCTACACAGATACGCAGTATTCT.

The chain has TRBV7-3 and TRBJ1-3; the D is unclear. Per germline, CDR1 SGHTA and CDR2 FQGTGA. The CDR3 runs to 14 residues. V shed 2 bases and J shed 4 bases, with 9 bases lying between them. The CDR3 DNA reads TGTGCCAGCAGCTTAGCGGCCGGGGGAAACACCATATATTTT. Translated, it gives CASSLAAGGNTIYF.

About this clonotype itself: The CDR3 carries no conserved terminal phenylalanine or tryptophan, so it likely arises from a read error. V gene TRBV6-6 combines with J gene TRBJ1-5; weak D call: TRBD1 (5 bases). Trimming cost V 10 bases and J 4 bases, with 14 bases left between them. The length of the CDR3 is 13 residues. In germline, CDR1 is MNHNY, CDR2 SVGAGI (reference sequence). The chain's CDR3 is CANMAGRNQPQHY. CDR3 bases: TGTGCCAACATGGCAGGGAGGAATCAGCCCCAGCATTAT.

Judged by abundance, this clonotype is large (0.1 to 1%). The rearrangement links TRBV5-4 to TRBJ2-7; 9 bases are a match to TRBD1. Trimming at V came to 4 bases and at J to 0 bases, leaving 5 bases not matched to a gene. Germline V CDR1 and CDR2: SGHNT, YYREEE (reference sequence). The CDR3 spans 15 residues. The CDR3 DNA reads TGTGCCAGCAGCCCGGGGACAGGGTTCTCCTACGAGCAGTACTTC. Its protein product is CASSPGTGFSYEQYF.

Points on this clonotype: Germline is not matched at one junction end, which may reflect a read error. The chain recombines TRBV29-1 with TRBJ2-7, with D perhaps matching TRBD1 or TRBD2 (5 bases each). Germline V gene lookup returns CDR1 SQVTM and CDR2 ANQGSEA. The CDR3 totals 12 residues. The CDR3, as DNA: TGTAGCGCGCAGGGACCCAACTACCAGCAGTACTTC. Its translation is CSAQGPNYQQYF.

This clonotype is judged medium-sized. V is TRBV10-3 and J is TRBJ2-3, with a weak D call TRBD2 (6 bases). The V end was cut by 10 bases, the J end by 1 base, with 12 bases between. CDR3 length equals 13 residues. CDR1 and CDR2 from the germline V gene are ENHRY and SYGVKD. The CDR3: CATGGMGTDTQYF. Here the CDR3 DNA reads TGTGCCACCGGAGGGATGGGCACAGATACGCAGTATTTT.

A note on this clonotype: Sequence at one end of the junction differs from germline and may be a read error. The J gene is TRBJ2-3, the V gene TRBV29-1; 8 nucleotides agree with TRBD2. Germline V CDR1 and CDR2: SQVTM, ANQGSEA. The CDR3 length is 14 residues. The CDR3 DNA follows: TGTAGCGTTCAAAGTAGCGGGGCTCCAGATACGCAGTATTTT. It codes for CSVQSSGAPDTQYF.

Concerning this clonotype itself: The CDR3 does not close with the conserved phenylalanine or tryptophan, likely indicating a read error. V usage is TRBV11-1 and J usage is TRBJ2-3, with D uncertain. Germline V CDR1 and CDR2: SGHAT, FQDESV (reference sequence). The length of the CDR3 is 15 residues. CDR3 bases: TGTGTCAGCAGCTCCAGACTGAGCAGGACAGATACGCAGTATTCT. Translating it yields CVSSSRLSRTDTQYS.

This clonotype was picked up one time. At one end, the junction sequence differs from germline, possibly due to a read error. The chain uses TRBV7-8 and TRBJ2-7; 11 nucleotides line up with TRBD2. The CDR3 is made up of 16 amino acids. CDR1 is SGHVS, CDR2 FQNEAQ, per germline. The CDR3 nucleotides are TGTGCCAGCAGCCCCCTAGCGGGAGGCTTTTTCTACGAGCGGTATTTC. Protein sequence: CASSPLAGGFFYERYF. Using reference TRBV7-8 and TRBJ2-7 for the parts outside the CDR3, the full variable domain is GAGVSQSPRYKVAKRGQDVALRCDPISGHVSLFWYQQALGQGPEFLTYFQNEAQLDKSGLPSDRFFAERPEGSVSTLKIQRTQQEDSAVYLCASSPLAGGFFYERYFGPGTRLTVT.

The sample holds a few counts of this clonotype. V is TRBV5-1 and J is TRBJ2-7; 10 bases fit TRBD1. The ends lost 8 bases at V and 2 bases at J; junction bases unmatched: 4. Germline values: CDR1 SGHRS, CDR2 YFSETQ. The CDR3 spans 13 residues. CDR3 DNA: TGCGCCAGTGGACAGGGGGGAGCCTACGAGCAGTACTTC. This codes for CASGQGGAYEQYF. The full variable domain, its missing parts supplied by reference TRBV5-1 and TRBJ2-7, is KAGVTQTPRYLIKTRGQQVTLSCSPISGHRSVSWYQQTPGQGLQFLFEYFSETQRNKGNFPGRFSGRQFSNSRSEMNVSTLELGDSALYLCASGQGGAYEQYFGPGTRLTVT.

With regard to this clonotype: The junction differs from germline at one of its ends, possibly a read error. The CDR3 DNA reads TGTGCTAGCGGGTCAGGTTCGACCTACTATGAGCAGTTCTTC. Its protein is CASGSGSTYYEQFF. The rearrangement joins TRBV11-2 to TRBJ2-1, with 7 bases matching TRBD2. The CDR3 loop spans 14 amino acids. The germline CDR1 and CDR2 sequences are SGHAT and FQNNGV.